The 27 T cell receptor beta chains presented below share a single source sample, sequenced in a study of PD-1 blockade in classical Hodgkin lymphoma. All trial patients relapsed after autologous stem cell transplantation. Method: immunoSEQ multiplex PCR; TCRdb's copy keeps in-frame clones and lacks some. The table lists some 15,000 clones, around 82% of them singletons. The specimen comprised peripheral blood mononuclear cells (PBMCs), sampled before the second cycle of nivolumab. These receptors originate from a human donor with classical Hodgkin lymphoma.

The CDR3, as DNA: TGTGCCAGCAGCTTAGCCGGGGACGGGGAGACCCAGTACTTC. Encoded protein: CASSLAGDGETQYF. The genes are TRBV11-2 and TRBJ2-5; D tentatively reads TRBD1 or TRBD2 (5 bases each). Germline V gives CDR1 SGHAT, CDR2 FQNNGV. The CDR3 totals 14 residues. The germline V and J ends were trimmed by 1 base and 5 bases, with 11 bases remaining between them.

This clone has only a few counts. This rearrangement joins TRBV4-1 to TRBJ1-1; no clear D gene. The germline V gene has CDR1 MGHRA and CDR2 YSYEKL. This CDR3 is 13 amino acids long. The V end lost 4 bases, the J end lost 1 base, and 7 bases lay between the germline ends. CDR3 DNA: TGCGCCAGCAGCCTCCAGGAGAACACTGAAGCTTTCTTT. It yields the protein CASSLQENTEAFF.

V is TRBV10-2 and J is TRBJ1-6; D is ambiguous. V gave up 2 bases and J gave up 0 bases, with 5 bases separating them. The germline gives CDR1 WSHSY, CDR2 SAAADI. The CDR3 has 15 residues. CDR3: CASSERSSYNSPLHF. The CDR3 nucleotides are TGCGCCAGCAGTGAGAGGAGCTCCTATAATTCACCCCTCCACTTT.

The chain joins TRBV7-6 to TRBJ1-1, with D unclear. From germline, CDR1 is SGHVS and CDR2 FNYEAQ. Trimming took 1 base from V and 7 from J, leaving 4 bases between them. The CDR3 sequence is 11 residues long. The CDR3 region is CASSLGGEAFF. CDR3 nucleotide sequence: TGTGCCAGCAGCTTAGGGGGTGAAGCTTTCTTT. Full variable domain (missing parts from reference TRBV7-6 and TRBJ1-1): GAGVSQSPRYKVTKRGQDVALRCDPISGHVSLYWYRQALGQGPEFLTYFNYEAQQDKSGLPNDRFSAERPEGSISTLTIQRTEQRDSAMYRCASSLGGEAFFGQGTRLTVV.

This chain connects TRBV5-4 to TRBJ1-1; no reliable D call. V was clipped by 2 bases and J by 1 base, with 9 bases between them. This CDR3 region has 14 residues. Germline V gives CDR1 SGHNT, CDR2 YYREEE (reference sequence). The CDR3 loop reads CASSLPRQNTEAFF. In DNA form, the CDR3 reads TGTGCCAGCAGCTTACCCCGCCAGAACACTGAAGCTTTCTTT.

The gene calls are TRBV29-1 and TRBJ1-2; tentative D call: TRBD1 (5 bases). CDR3 length: 14 residues. Germline assignment: CDR1 SQVTM and CDR2 ANQGSEA. Trimming left V 4 bases short and J 2 bases short, with 14 bases between. This chain's CDR3 is CSVVGSGRNYGYTF. For the CDR3, the DNA is TGCAGCGTTGTCGGCTCGGGACGGAACTATGGCTACACCTTC.

V is TRBV19 and J is TRBJ2-5; D remains ambiguous. This CDR3 comprises 13 residues. Per germline, CDR1 LNHDA and CDR2 SQIVND (reference sequence). Trimming removed 9 bases from V and 4 bases from J, with 15 bases in between. The CDR3 sequence: CASSGGPRETQYF. The CDR3 DNA reads TGTGCCAGCTCGGGTGGGCCGCGAGAGACCCAGTACTTC.

The chain has TRBV4-1 and TRBJ1-3; D is undetermined. V was trimmed by 2 bases and J by 8 bases, leaving 25 bases between them. This CDR3 comprises 18 residues. CDR1 MGHRA and CDR2 YSYEKL come from the germline V gene. CDR3 DNA sequence: TGCGCCAGCAGCCAACTCCCCCGGGGAAGGGAGGACCCCGACACCATATATTTT. It specifies CASSQLPRGREDPDTIYF.

This sequence joins TRBV5-1 and TRBJ1-5; 7 bases are shared with TRBD1. Germline V CDR1 and CDR2: SGHRS, YFSETQ. V trimming: 0 bases; J trimming: 1 base; junction bases outside the gene matches: 4. This CDR3 is built from 16 residues. The CDR3 here is CASSLGTGLSNQPQHF. CDR3 nucleotide sequence: TGCGCCAGCAGCTTGGGGACAGGACTCAGCAATCAGCCCCAGCATTTT.

The chain joins TRBV7-2 to TRBJ1-5, with D uncertain. The germline V gene encodes CDR1 SGHTA and CDR2 FQGNSA. The CDR3 has 14 amino acids. V gave up 8 bases and J gave up 2 bases, with 13 bases separating them. CDR3 sequence: CASSIEAGNQPQHF. CDR3 DNA sequence: TGTGCCAGCTCGATAGAAGCTGGCAATCAGCCCCAGCATTTT.

This clone was counted a single time. The V gene is TRBV28, the J gene TRBJ1-1; the match to TRBD1 covers 8 bases. With V trimmed by 2 bases and J by 5 bases, 7 bases remained unmatched. The CDR3 is 15 amino acids. Germline CDR1 is MDHEN and CDR2 is SYDVKM. CDR3 protein: CASSLPDRAGTEAFF. CDR3 in DNA: TGTGCCAGCAGTTTACCGGACAGGGCCGGGACTGAAGCTTTCTTT.

The chain recombines TRBV7-9 with TRBJ1-2; D remains ambiguous. The germline V and J ends were trimmed by 5 bases and 4 bases, with 17 bases remaining between them. The CDR3 is 15 amino acids. CDR1 is SEHNR, CDR2 FQNEAQ, per germline (reference sequence). The CDR3 nucleotides are TGTGCCAGCAGCCCGATGGTCGCAGGCCTCTATGGCTACACCTTC. The encoded protein is CASSPMVAGLYGYTF. Supplemented by reference TRBV7-9 and TRBJ1-2, the full variable domain reads DTGVSQNPRHKITKRGQNVTFRCDPISEHNRLYWYRQTLGQGPEFLTYFQNEAQLEKSRLLSDRFSAERPKGSFSTLEIQRTEQGDSAMYLCASSPMVAGLYGYTFGSGTRLTVV.

CDR3 residues: CASSLQHGQGAAEAFF. The CDR3 coding sequence is TGTGCCAGCAGTTTACAGCATGGCCAGGGGGCAGCTGAAGCTTTCTTT. V gene TRBV27 combines with J gene TRBJ1-1, with 8 bases matching TRBD1. The CDR3 totals 16 residues. With 2 bases clipped from V and 6 bases from J, the junction kept 11 bases outside the gene matches. Germline V lookup: CDR1 MNHEY, CDR2 SMNVEV (reference sequence).

This chain joins TRBV7-2 and TRBJ2-7; TRBD1 is a possible D gene (5 bases). The CDR3 covers 15 residues. With 5 bases removed from V and 4 bases from J, the gap between germline ends came to 18 bases. Germline V CDR1 and CDR2: SGHTA, FQGNSA. CDR3 sequence: CASSPPGARSYEQYF. The CDR3 bases are TGTGCCAGCAGCCCCCCTGGGGCCCGTTCGTACGAGCAGTACTTC.

V and J are TRBV9 and TRBJ1-6, with a possible D match to TRBD1 (5 bases). Germline V CDR1 and CDR2: SGDLS, YYNGEE. This CDR3 has 17 amino acids. Trimming pared 4 bases from V and 1 base from J, leaving 15 bases between. The CDR3: CASSLYDGGSYNSPLHF. CDR3 DNA: TGTGCCAGCAGCTTGTATGACGGGGGATCCTATAATTCACCCCTCCACTTT.

The chain is built from TRBV5-1 and TRBJ2-3; a weak D match, TRBD1 (5 bases). V was pared by 4 bases and J by 5 bases, with 14 bases between. The germline gives CDR1 SGHRS, CDR2 YFSETQ. The CDR3 consists of 14 residues. The CDR3 protein is CASSRAGIRDTQYF. CDR3 DNA: TGCGCCAGCAGCCGAGCAGGGATTAGAGATACGCAGTATTTT. Together with reference TRBV5-1 and TRBJ2-3, the CDR3 gives the full variable domain: KAGVTQTPRYLIKTRGQQVTLSCSPISGHRSVSWYQQTPGQGLQFLFEYFSETQRNKGNFPGRFSGRQFSNSRSEMNVSTLELGDSALYLCASSRAGIRDTQYFGPGTRLTVL.

The chain carries TRBV5-4 and TRBJ1-1; tentatively, D is TRBD1 (5 bases). The V and J ends lost 0 bases and 11 bases respectively, with 20 bases between them. The CDR3 covers 15 residues. Germline V gene lookup returns CDR1 SGHNT and CDR2 YYREEE (reference sequence). The CDR3 coding sequence is TGTGCCAGCAGCTTGGCCTTAACCACAGGAAAAGTGGCTTTCTTT. It specifies CASSLALTTGKVAFF.

This chain links TRBV5-6 with TRBJ2-5, with D unresolved. The CDR3 runs 15 residues. Germline CDR1 reads SGHDT; CDR2 reads YYEEEE. V was trimmed by 4 bases and J by 5 bases, leaving 18 bases between them. CDR3 nucleotides: TGTGCCAGCAGCGCTAGGGCCCTAGGTGGGGAGACCCAGTACTTC. Translated: CASSARALGGETQYF.

This rearrangement joins TRBV29-1 to TRBJ1-2; D perhaps matches TRBD1 (5 bases). The CDR3 has 12 amino acids. In germline, CDR1 is SQVTM, CDR2 ANQGSEA. Trimming removed 0 bases from V and 8 bases from J, with 10 bases in between. In nucleotides, the CDR3 is TGCAGCGTTGAAGATCTTCGGGGCGGCTACACCTTC. Translating gives CSVEDLRGGYTF.

The chain links TRBV5-5 to TRBJ1-1; no clear D gene. Looked up from germline, CDR1 is SGHKS and CDR2 is YYEKEE (reference sequence). This CDR3 is 14 amino acids long. V gave up 0 bases and J gave up 1 base, with 7 bases separating them. DNA for the CDR3: TGTGCCAGCAGCTTGGCCCGTAGGAACACTGAAGCTTTCTTT. As protein: CASSLARRNTEAFF.

The gene calls are TRBV5-1 and TRBJ2-5; D ambiguous. Germline V gene lookup returns CDR1 SGHRS and CDR2 YFSETQ. Trimming removed 0 bases from V and 2 bases from J, with 8 bases in between. This CDR3 has 14 amino acids. CDR3 loop: CASSLGSMQETQYF. CDR3 sequence (DNA): TGCGCCAGCAGCTTGGGCTCAATGCAAGAGACCCAGTACTTC.

There are a few counts of this clone. The V gene is TRBV20-1, the J gene TRBJ1-4; D not certain. V was clipped by 7 bases and J by 4 bases, with 4 bases between them. The germline gives CDR1 DFQATT, CDR2 SNEGSKA (reference sequence). The CDR3 length is 10 residues. The CDR3 nucleotides are TGCAGTGTCATTAATGAAAAACTGTTTTTT. Its protein is CSVINEKLFF.

This sequence joins TRBV2 and TRBJ1-1, with 10 bases lining up with TRBD1. V lost 2 bases, J lost 5 bases, and 5 bases stayed unmatched. The CDR3 runs to 15 residues. The germline V gene has CDR1 SNHLY and CDR2 FYNNEI. The CDR3 bases are TGTGCCAGCAGTGAATTGACAGGGGGCGGGACTGAAGCTTTCTTT. Translated, it gives CASSELTGGGTEAFF.

The genes are TRBV4-2 and TRBJ2-3; 10 positions agree with TRBD2. J was trimmed by 2 bases and V by 1 base; bases with no gene match: 3. Germline CDR1 reads LGHNA; CDR2 reads YNFKEQ. The CDR3 loop spans 16 amino acids. Here the CDR3 DNA reads TGTGCCAGCAGCCAAGGAGCGGGGGGGCTCACAGATACGCAGTATTTT. Translated, it gives CASSQGAGGLTDTQYF.

The chain carries TRBV5-1 and TRBJ1-1; D ambiguous. Trimming removed 2 bases from V and 0 bases from J, with 5 bases in between. CDR1 is SGHRS and CDR2 is YFSETQ in the germline V gene. This CDR3 has 13 residues. CDR3 in DNA: TGCGCCAGCAGCTTACAGCTGAACACTGAAGCTTTCTTT. Its translation is CASSLQLNTEAFF.

The rearrangement joins TRBV5-1 to TRBJ2-3, with D possibly being TRBD1 (5 bases). V shed 0 bases and J shed 1 base, with 9 bases lying between them. The CDR3 has 15 residues. Germline V gene lookup returns CDR1 SGHRS and CDR2 YFSETQ. The CDR3 here is CASSLEGVGTDTQYF. CDR3 bases: TGCGCCAGCAGCTTGGAAGGGGTGGGCACAGATACGCAGTATTTT.

CDR3 loop: CASSHPPSGGARETQYF. DNA for the CDR3: TGTGCCAGCAGCCATCCCCCAAGCGGGGGGGCCCGAGAGACCCAGTACTTC. The V call is TRBV11-2, the J call TRBJ2-5; 10 bases align to TRBD2. CDR1 is SGHAT, CDR2 FQNNGV, per germline. V lost 5 bases and J lost 4; bases outside the gene matches: 13. CDR3 length: 17 amino acids.